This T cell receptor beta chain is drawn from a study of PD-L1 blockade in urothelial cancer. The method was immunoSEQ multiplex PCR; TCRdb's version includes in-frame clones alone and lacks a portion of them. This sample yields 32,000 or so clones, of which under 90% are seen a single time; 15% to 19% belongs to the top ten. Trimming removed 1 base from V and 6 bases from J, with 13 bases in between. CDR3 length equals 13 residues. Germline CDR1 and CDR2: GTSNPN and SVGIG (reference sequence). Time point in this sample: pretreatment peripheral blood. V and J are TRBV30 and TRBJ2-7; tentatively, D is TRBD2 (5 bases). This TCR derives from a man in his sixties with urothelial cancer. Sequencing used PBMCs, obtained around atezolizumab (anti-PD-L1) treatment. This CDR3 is CAWSGLTRREQYF. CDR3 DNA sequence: TGTGCCTGGAGTGGACTAACCCGTCGCGAGCAGTACTTC.